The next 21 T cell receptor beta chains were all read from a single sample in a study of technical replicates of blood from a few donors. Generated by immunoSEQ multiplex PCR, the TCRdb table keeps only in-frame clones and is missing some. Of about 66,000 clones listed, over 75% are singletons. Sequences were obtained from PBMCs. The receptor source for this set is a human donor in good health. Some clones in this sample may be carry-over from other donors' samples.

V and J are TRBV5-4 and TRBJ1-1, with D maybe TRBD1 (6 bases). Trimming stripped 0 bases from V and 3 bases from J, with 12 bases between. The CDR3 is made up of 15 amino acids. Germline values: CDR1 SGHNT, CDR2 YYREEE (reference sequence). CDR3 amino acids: CASSLGGGADTEAFF. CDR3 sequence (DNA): TGTGCCAGCAGCTTGGGGGGGGGCGCGGACACTGAAGCTTTCTTT.

The CDR3 loop is CASSLVGGHGNTIYF. In DNA, the CDR3 is TGTGCCAGCAGCCTTGTGGGGGGGCACGGAAACACCATATATTTT. The gene calls are TRBV6-6 and TRBJ1-3; maybe TRBD1 (6 bases). Germline assignment: CDR1 MNHNY and CDR2 SVGAGI (reference sequence). The CDR3 is 15 residues long. The V end was cut by 6 bases, the J end by 4 bases, with 16 bases between.

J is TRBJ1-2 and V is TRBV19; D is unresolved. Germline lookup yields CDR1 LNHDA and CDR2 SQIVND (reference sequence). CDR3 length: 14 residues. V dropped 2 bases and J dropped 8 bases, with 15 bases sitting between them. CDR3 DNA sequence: TGTGCCAGTAGTATAAAGGTCAGAGGCTACGGCTACACCTTC. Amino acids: CASSIKVRGYGYTF.

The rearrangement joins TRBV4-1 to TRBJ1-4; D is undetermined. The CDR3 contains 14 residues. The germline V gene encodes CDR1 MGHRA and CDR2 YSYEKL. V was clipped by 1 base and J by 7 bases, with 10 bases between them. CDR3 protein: CASSQGFGSEKLFF. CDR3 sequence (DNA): TGCGCCAGCAGCCAAGGTTTTGGCAGTGAAAAACTGTTTTTT.

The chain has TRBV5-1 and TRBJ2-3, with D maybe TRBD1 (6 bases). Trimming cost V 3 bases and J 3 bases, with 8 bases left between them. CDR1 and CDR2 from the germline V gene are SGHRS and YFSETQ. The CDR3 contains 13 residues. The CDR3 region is CASSYRDTDTQYF. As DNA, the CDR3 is TGCGCCAGCAGCTACAGGGATACAGATACGCAGTATTTT.

This CDR3 is CSVAPGTSWTYEQYF. CDR3 in DNA: TGCAGCGTTGCCCCCGGGACTAGCTGGACCTACGAGCAGTACTTC. This chain links TRBV29-1 with TRBJ2-7, with TRBD2 identical over 9 bases. This CDR3 is 15 amino acids long. The germline gives CDR1 SQVTM, CDR2 ANQGSEA. V trimming: 4 bases; J trimming: 2 bases; junction bases outside the gene matches: 9.

In DNA form, the CDR3 reads TGTGCCAGCAGCACTGTCGGGACTAGATCCTACGAGCAGTACTTC. Translation: CASSTVGTRSYEQYF. The V and J genes are TRBV5-6 and TRBJ2-7; 8 nucleotides match TRBD2. V was clipped by 4 bases and J by 1 base; unmatched bases: 7. This CDR3 spans 15 amino acids. Germline CDR1 reads SGHDT; CDR2 reads YYEEEE.

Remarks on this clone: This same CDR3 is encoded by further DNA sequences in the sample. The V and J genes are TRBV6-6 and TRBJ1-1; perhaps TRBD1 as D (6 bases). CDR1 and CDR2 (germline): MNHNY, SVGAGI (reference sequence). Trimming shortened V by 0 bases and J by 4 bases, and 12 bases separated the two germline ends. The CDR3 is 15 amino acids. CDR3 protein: CASSYSTGGGTEAFF. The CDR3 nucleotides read TGTGCCAGCAGTTACTCGACAGGCGGGGGCACTGAAGCTTTCTTT.

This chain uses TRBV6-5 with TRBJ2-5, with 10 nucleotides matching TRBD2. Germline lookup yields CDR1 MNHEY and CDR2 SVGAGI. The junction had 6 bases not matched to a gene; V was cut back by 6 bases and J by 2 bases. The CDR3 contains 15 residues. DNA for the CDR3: TGTGCCAGCAGACGGACAGCGGGGGGGCAAGAGACCCAGTACTTC. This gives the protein CASRRTAGGQETQYF.

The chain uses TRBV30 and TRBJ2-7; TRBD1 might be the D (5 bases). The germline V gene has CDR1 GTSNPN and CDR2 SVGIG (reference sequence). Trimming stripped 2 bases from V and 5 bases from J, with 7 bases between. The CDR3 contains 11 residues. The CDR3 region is CAWSLQDEQYF. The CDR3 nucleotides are TGTGCCTGGAGTTTACAGGACGAGCAGTACTTC.

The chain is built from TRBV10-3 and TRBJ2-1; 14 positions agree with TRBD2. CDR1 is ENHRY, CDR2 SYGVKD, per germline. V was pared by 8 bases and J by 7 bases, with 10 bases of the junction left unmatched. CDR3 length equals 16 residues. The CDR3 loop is CAIGGLAGATGNEQFF. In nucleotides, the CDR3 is TGTGCCATCGGGGGACTAGCGGGGGCGACGGGGAATGAGCAGTTCTTC.

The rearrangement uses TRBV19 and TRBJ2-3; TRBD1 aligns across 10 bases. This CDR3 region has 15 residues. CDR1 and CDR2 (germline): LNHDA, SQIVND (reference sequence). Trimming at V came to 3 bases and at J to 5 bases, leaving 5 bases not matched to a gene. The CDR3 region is CASSIPGQGVDTQYF. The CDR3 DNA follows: TGTGCCAGTAGTATCCCTGGACAGGGGGTAGATACGCAGTATTTT. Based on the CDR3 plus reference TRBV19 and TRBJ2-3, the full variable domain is DGGITQSPKYLFRKEGQNVTLSCEQNLNHDAMYWYRQDPGQGLRLIYYSQIVNDFQKGDIAEGYSVSREKKESFPLTVTSAQKNPTAFYLCASSIPGQGVDTQYFGPGTRLTVL.

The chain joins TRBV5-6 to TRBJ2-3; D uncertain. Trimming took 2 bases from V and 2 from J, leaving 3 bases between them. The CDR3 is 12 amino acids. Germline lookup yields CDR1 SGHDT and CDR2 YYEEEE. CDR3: CASSFLTDTQYF. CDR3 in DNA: TGTGCCAGCAGCTTCCTCACAGATACGCAGTATTTT.

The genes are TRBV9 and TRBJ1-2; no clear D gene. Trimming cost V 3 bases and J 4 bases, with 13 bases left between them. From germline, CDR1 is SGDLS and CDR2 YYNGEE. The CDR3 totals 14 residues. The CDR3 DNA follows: TGTGCCAGCAGCGCCCCCGGGGTAAGCTATGGCTACACCTTC. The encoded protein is CASSAPGVSYGYTF.

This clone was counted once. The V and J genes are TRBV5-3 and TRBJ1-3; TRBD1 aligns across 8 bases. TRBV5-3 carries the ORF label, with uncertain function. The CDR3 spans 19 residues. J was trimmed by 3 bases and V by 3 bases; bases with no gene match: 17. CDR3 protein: CARSSLGQGPVTYGNTIYF. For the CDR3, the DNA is TGTGCCAGAAGCTCGCTTGGACAGGGCCCCGTCACTTATGGAAACACCATATATTTT.

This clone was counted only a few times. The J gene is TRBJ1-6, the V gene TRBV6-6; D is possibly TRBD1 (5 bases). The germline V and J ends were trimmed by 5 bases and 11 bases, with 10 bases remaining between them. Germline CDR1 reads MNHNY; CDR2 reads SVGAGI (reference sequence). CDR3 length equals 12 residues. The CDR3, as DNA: TGTGCCAGCAGTACCCGACAGCCACCCCTCCACTTT. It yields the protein CASSTRQPPLHF.

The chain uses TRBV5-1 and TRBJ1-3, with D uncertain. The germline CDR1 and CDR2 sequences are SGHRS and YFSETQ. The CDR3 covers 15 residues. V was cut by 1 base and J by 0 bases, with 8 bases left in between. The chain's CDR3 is CASSLLGISGNTIYF. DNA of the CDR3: TGCGCCAGCAGCTTGCTAGGCATCTCTGGAAACACCATATATTTT.

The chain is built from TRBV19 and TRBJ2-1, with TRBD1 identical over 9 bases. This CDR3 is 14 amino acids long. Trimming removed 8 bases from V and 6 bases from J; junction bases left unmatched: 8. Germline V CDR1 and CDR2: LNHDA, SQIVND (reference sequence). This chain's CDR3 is CASAGTGYRNEQFF. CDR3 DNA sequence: TGTGCCAGTGCCGGGACAGGGTATCGCAATGAGCAGTTCTTC.

The CDR3 DNA follows: TGTGCCAGCAGCCCGGGACTGCCCCGGGACAATGAGCAGTTCTTC. This gives the protein CASSPGLPRDNEQFF. The V call is TRBV7-9, the J call TRBJ2-1; D perhaps matches TRBD2 (6 bases). Trimming left V 5 bases short and J 5 bases short, with 16 bases between. The CDR3 has 15 residues. Germline lookup yields CDR1 SEHNR and CDR2 FQNEAQ (reference sequence).

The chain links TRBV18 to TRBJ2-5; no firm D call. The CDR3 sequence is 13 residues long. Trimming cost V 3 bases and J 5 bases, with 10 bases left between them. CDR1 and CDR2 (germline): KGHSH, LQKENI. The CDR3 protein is CASSPGSRETQYF. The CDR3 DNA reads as TGTGCCAGCTCACCGGGCAGCCGGGAGACCCAGTACTTC. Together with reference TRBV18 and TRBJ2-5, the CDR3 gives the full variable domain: NAGVMQNPRHLVRRRGQEARLRCSPMKGHSHVYWYRQLPEEGLKFMVYLQKENIIDESGMPKERFSAEFPKEGPSILRIQQVVRGDSAAYFCASSPGSRETQYFGPGTRLLVL.

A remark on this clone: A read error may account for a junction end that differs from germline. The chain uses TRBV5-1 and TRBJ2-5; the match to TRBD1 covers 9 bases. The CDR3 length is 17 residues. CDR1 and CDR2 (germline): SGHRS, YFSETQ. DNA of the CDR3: TGCGCCAGCAGCGATGGGCTAGGGACAGGGAACCAAGAGATCCAGTACTTC. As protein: CASSDGLGTGNQEIQYF.